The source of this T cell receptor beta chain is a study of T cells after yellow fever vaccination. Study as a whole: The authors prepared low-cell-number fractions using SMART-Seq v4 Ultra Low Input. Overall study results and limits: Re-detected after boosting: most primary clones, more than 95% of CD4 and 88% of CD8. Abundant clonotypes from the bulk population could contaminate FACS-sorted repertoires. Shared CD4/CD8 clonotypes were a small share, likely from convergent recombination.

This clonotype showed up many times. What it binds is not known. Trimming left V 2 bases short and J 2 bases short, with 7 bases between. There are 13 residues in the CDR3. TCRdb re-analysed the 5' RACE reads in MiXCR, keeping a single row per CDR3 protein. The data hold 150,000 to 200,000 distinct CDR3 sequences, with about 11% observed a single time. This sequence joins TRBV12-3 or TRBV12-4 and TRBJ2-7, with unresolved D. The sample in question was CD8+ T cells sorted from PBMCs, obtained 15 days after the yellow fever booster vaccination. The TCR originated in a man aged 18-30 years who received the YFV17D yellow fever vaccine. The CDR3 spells CASSLSETYEQYF. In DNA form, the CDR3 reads TGTGCCAGCAGTTTATCAGAAACCTACGAGCAGTACTTC.